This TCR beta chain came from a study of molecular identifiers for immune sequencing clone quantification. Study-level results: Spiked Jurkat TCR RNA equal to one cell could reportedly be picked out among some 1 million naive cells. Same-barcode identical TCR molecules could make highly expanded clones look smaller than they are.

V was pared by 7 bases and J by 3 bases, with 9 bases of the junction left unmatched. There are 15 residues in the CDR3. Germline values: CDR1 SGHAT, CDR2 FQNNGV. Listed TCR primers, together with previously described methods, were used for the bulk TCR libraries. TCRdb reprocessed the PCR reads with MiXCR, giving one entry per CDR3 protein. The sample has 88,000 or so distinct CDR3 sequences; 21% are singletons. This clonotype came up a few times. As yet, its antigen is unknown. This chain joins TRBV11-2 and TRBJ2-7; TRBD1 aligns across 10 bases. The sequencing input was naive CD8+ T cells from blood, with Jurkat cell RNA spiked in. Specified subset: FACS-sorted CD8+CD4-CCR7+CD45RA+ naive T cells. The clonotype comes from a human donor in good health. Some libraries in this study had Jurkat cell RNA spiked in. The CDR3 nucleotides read TGTGCCAGCAACTCCCGGGGGACAGGGGACTACGAGCAGTACTTC. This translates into CASNSRGTGDYEQYF.